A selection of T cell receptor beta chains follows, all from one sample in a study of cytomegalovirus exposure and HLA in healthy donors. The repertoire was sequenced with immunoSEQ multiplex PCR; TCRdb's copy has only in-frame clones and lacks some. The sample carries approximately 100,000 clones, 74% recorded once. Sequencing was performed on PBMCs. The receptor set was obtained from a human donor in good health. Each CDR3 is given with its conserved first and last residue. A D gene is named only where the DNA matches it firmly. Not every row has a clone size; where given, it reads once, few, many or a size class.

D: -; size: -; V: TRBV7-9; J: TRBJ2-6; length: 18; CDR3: CASSLVQGLLAGANVLTF; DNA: TGTGCCAGCAGCTTAGTACAGGGCCTTTTGGCTGGGGCCAACGTCCTGACTTTC
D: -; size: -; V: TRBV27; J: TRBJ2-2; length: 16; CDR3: CASSSPTRQATGELFF; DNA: TGTGCCAGCAGTTCTCCAACCCGACAGGCCACCGGGGAGCTGTTTTTT
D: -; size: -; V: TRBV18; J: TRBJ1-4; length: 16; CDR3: CASSPVGAATNEKLFF; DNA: TGTGCCAGCTCACCCGTGGGGGCTGCAACTAATGAAAAACTGTTTTTT
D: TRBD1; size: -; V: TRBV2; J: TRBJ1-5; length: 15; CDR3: CASSNTGGSNQPQHF; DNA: TGTGCCAGCAGTAACACAGGGGGAAGCAATCAGCCCCAGCATTTT
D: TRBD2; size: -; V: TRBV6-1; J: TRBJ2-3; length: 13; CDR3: CASSDAGADTQYF; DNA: TGTGCCAGCAGTGATGCGGGGGCAGATACGCAGTATTTT
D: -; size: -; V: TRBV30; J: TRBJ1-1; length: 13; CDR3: CAWSIGHRAAAFF; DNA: TGTGCCTGGTCCATCGGGCACAGGGCGGCCGCTTTCTTT
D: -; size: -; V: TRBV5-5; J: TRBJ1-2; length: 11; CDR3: CASSNPVDYTF; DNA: TGTGCCAGCAGCAACCCGGTAGACTACACCTTC
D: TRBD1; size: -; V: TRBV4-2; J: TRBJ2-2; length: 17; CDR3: CASSSQQGATNTGELFF; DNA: TGTGCCAGCAGCTCCCAACAGGGGGCAACGAACACCGGGGAGCTGTTTTTT
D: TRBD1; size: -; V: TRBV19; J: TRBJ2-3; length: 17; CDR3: CASSLGTGIPTRNTQYF; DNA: TGTGCCAGTAGCCTCGGGACAGGGATACCAACCAGGAATACGCAGTATTTT
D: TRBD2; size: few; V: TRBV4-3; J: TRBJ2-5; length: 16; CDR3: CASSLEAGGLGETQYF; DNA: TGCGCCAGCAGCCTGGAGGCGGGGGGGCTAGGAGAGACCCAGTACTTC
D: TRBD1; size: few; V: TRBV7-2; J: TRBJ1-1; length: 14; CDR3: CASSPTGGGTEAFF; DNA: TGTGCCAGCAGCCCTACAGGGGGAGGGACTGAAGCTTTCTTT
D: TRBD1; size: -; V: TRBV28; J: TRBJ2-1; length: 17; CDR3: CASRTFGGQGSYNEQFF; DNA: TGTGCCAGCAGGACTTTTGGGGGACAGGGCTCCTACAATGAGCAGTTCTTC
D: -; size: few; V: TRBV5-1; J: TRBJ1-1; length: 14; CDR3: CASRFDLRNTEAFF; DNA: TGCGCCAGCAGGTTTGATCTGAGGAACACTGAAGCTTTCTTT
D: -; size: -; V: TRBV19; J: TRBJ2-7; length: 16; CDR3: CASSNQVGLATYEQYF; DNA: TGTGCCAGTAGCAACCAGGTGGGGCTAGCGACCTACGAGCAGTACTTC
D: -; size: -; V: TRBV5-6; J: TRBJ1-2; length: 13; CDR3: CASSLAGNYGYTF; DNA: TGTGCCAGCAGCTTGGCAGGGAACTATGGCTACACCTTC
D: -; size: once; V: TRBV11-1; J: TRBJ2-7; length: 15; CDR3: CASSLDRLGSYEQYF; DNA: TGTGCCAGCAGCCTTGACAGATTGGGGTCCTACGAGCAGTACTTC
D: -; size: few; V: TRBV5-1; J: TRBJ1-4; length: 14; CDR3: CASSSSGVDEKLFF; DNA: TGCGCCAGCAGCTCGTCCGGAGTGGATGAAAAACTGTTTTTT
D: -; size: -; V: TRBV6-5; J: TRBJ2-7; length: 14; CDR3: CASSTGLAYHEQYF; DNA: TGTGCCAGCAGCACAGGGTTAGCGTACCACGAGCAGTACTTC
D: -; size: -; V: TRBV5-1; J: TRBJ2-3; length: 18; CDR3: CASSLPGTRGTETDTQYF; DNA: TGCGCCAGCAGCTTACCGGGAACTCGGGGTACAGAGACAGATACGCAGTATTTT
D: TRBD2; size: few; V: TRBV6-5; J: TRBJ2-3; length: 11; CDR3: CASGTGGSQYF; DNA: TGTGCCAGCGGGACGGGGGGGTCGCAGTATTTT
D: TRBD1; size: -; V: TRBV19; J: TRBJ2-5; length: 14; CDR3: CASSRDRGMETQYF; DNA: TGTGCCAGTAGTCGGGACAGGGGGATGGAGACCCAGTACTTC
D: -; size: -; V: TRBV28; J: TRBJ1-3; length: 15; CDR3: CASSLSQVPGNTIYF; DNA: TGTGCCAGCAGTTTATCACAGGTTCCTGGAAACACCATATATTTT
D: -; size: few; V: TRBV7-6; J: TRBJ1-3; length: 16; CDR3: CASSQGGGNSGNTIYF; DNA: TGTGCCAGCAGCCAAGGGGGGGGGAACTCTGGAAACACCATATATTTT
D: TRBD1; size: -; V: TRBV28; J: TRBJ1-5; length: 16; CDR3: CASSLWTGGLLQPQHF; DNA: TGTGCCAGCAGTCTCTGGACAGGGGGCTTGCTTCAGCCCCAGCATTTT
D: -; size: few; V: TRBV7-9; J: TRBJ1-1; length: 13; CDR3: CASSLGRASEAFF; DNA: TGTGCCAGCAGCTTAGGCAGGGCGTCTGAAGCTTTCTTT
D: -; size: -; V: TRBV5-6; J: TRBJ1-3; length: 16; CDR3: CASSLRIKLTGNTIYF; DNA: TGTGCCAGCAGCTTGCGAATCAAACTAACGGGAAACACCATATATTTT
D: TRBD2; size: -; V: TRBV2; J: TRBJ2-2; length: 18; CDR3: CASRAGTSGRARTGELFF; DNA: TGTGCCAGCAGGGCCGGGACTAGCGGGAGGGCGAGGACCGGGGAGCTGTTTTTT
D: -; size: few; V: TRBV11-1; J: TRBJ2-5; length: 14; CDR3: CASSSLAPQETQYF; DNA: TGTGCCAGCAGCTCCCTGGCACCTCAAGAGACCCAGTACTTC
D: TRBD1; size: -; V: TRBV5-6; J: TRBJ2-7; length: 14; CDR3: CASSFPGTGGEQYF; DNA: TGTGCCAGCAGCTTTCCAGGGACAGGGGGTGAGCAGTACTTC